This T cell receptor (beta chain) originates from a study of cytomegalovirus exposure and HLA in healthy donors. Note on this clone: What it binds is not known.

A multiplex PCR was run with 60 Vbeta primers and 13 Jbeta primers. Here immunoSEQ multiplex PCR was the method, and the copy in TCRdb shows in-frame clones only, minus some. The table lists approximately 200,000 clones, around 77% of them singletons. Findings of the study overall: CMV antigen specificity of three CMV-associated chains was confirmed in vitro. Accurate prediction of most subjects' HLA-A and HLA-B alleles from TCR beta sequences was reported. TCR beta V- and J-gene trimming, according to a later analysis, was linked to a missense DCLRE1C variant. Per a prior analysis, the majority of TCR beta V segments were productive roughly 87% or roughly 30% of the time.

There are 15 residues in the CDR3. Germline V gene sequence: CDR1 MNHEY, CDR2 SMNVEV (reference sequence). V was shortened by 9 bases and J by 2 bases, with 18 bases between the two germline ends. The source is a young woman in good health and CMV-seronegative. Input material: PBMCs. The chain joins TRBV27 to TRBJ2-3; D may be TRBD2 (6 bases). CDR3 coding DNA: TGTGCCAGTCGCCCCAGCGGGCGGTACACAGATACGCAGTATTTT. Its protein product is CASRPSGRYTDTQYF.